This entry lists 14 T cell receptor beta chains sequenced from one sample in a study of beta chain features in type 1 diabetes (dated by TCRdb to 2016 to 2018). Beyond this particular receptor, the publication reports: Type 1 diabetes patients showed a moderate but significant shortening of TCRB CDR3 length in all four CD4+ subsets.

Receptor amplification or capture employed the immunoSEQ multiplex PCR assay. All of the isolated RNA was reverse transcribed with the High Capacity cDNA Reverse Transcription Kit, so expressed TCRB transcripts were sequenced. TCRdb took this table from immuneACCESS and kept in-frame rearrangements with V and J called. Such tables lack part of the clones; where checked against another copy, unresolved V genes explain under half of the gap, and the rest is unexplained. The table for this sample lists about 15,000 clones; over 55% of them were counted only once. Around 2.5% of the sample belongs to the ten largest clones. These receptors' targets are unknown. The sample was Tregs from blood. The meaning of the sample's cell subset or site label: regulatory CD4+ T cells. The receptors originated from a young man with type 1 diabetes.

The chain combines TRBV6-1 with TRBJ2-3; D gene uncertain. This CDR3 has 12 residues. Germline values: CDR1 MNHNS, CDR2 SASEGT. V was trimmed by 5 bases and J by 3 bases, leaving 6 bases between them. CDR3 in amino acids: CASSLVTDTQYF. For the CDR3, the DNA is TGTGCCAGCAGTCTTGTAACAGATACGCAGTATTTT.

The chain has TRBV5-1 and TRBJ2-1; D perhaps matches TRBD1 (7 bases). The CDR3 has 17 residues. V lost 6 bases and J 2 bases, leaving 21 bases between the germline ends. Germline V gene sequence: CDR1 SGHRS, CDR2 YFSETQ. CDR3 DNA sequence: TGCGCCAGCACCCAGGGGGGCCCCGGGACGGCCTACAATGAGCAGTTCTTC. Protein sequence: CASTQGGPGTAYNEQFF.

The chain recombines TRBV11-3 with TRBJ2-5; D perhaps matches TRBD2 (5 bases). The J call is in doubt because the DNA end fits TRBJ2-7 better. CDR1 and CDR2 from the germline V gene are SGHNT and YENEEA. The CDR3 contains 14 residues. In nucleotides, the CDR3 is TGTGCCAGCAGCCCCAGCGGCGGGCCCTACGAGCAGTACTTC. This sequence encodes CASSPSGGPYEQYF.

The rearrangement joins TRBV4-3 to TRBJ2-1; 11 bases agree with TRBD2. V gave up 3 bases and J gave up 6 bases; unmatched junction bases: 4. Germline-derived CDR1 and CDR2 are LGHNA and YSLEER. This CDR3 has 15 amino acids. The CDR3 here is CASSQPSGGINEQFF. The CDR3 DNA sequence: TGCGCCAGCAGCCAGCCTAGCGGGGGGATCAATGAGCAGTTCTTC.

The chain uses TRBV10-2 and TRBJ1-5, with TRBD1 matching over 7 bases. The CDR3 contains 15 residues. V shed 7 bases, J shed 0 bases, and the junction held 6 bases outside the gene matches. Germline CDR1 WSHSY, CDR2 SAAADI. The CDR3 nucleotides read TGCGCCAGCACCCTATCAGGGGGTAGCAATCAGCCCCAGCATTTT. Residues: CASTLSGGSNQPQHF.

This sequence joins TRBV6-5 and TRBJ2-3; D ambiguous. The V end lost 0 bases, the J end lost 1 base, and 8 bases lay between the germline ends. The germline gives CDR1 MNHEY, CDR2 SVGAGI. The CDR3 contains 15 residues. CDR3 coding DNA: TGTGCCAGCAGTTACTCAGGAGTCGGCACAGATACGCAGTATTTT. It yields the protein CASSYSGVGTDTQYF.

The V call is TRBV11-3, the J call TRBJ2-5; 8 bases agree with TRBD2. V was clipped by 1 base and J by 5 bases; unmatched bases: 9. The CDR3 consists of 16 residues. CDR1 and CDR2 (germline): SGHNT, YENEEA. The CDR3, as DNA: TGTGCCAGCAGCTTAGCCCCCGGGGGGGCATTGGAGACCCAGTACTTC. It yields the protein CASSLAPGGALETQYF.

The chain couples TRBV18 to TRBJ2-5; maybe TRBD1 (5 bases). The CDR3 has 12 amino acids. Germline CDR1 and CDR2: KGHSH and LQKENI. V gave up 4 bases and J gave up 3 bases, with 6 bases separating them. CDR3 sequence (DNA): TGTGCCAGCTCACGCAGGGAAGAGACCCAGTACTTC. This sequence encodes CASSRREETQYF.

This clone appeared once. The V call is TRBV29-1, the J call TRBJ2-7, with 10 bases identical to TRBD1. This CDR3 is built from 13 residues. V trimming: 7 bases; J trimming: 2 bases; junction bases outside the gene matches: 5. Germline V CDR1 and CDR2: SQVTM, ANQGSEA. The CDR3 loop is CSALTGGPYEQYF. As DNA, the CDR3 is TGCAGCGCTCTGACAGGGGGCCCCTACGAGCAGTACTTC.

CDR3 DNA: TGTGCCAGCAGCGCGACTCAAGATACGCAGTATTTT. Translated, it gives CASSATQDTQYF. The rearrangement joins TRBV9 to TRBJ2-3; D is ambiguous. Germline CDR1 and CDR2: SGDLS and YYNGEE. V gave up 3 bases and J gave up 5 bases, with 7 bases separating them. The CDR3 is 12 amino acids.

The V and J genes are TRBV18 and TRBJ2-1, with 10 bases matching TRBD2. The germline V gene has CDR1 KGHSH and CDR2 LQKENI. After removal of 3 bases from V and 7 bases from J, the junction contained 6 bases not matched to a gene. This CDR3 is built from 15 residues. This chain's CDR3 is CASSPGLAGVNEQFF. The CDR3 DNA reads TGTGCCAGCTCACCGGGGCTAGCGGGAGTAAATGAGCAGTTCTTC.

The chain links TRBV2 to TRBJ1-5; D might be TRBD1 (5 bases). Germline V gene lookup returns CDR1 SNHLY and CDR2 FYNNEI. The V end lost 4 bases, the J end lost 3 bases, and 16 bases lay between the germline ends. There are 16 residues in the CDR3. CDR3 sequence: CASSGAGKGLNQPQHF. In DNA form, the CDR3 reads TGTGCCAGCAGTGGTGCAGGGAAGGGTCTCAATCAGCCCCAGCATTTT.

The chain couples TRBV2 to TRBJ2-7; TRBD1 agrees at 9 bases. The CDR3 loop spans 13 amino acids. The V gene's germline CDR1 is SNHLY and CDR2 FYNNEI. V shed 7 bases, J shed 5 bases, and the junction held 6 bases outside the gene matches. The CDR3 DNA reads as TGTGCCAGCACCCTGACAGGGGGGCACGAGCAGTACTTC. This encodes CASTLTGGHEQYF.

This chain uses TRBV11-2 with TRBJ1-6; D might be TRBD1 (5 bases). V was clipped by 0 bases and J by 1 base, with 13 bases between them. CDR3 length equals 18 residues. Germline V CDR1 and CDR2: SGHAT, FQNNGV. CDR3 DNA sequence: TGTGCCAGCAGCTTAGATCTTCAGGGAAGTTCCTATAATTCACCCCTCCACTTT. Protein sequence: CASSLDLQGSSYNSPLHF.